These 31 T cell receptor beta chains share one sample of origin, sequenced in a study of blood T cells in healthy people across ages. Sample-barcoded 5' priming and a J-beta primer mix drove a second PCR of 7 to 11 cycles. TCRdb recomputed calls from the 5' RACE reads with MiXCR, one row per CDR3 protein. Counted here are roughly 1.7 million distinct CDR3 sequences, 34% occurring once; the ten biggest clones make up about 11%. The material sequenced was blood. Receptors originate from a woman in her 30s in good health.

There are a few counts of this clonotype. At one end, the junction sequence differs from germline, possibly due to a read error. The V and J genes are TRBV14 and TRBJ2-1; 9 bases align to TRBD2. The CDR3 is 16 amino acids. Per the germline V gene, CDR1 is SGHDN and CDR2 is FVKESK. The chain's CDR3 is CANSLLLAGSYNEQFF. The CDR3 DNA sequence: TGTGCCAACAGCCTTTTGCTAGCGGGGTCCTACAATGAGCAGTTCTTC. Full variable domain (rest looked up from reference TRBV14 and TRBJ2-1): EAGVTQFPSHSVIEKGQTVTLRCDPISGHDNLYWYRRVMGKEIKFLLHFVKESKQDESGMPNNRFLAERTGGTYSTLKVQPAELEDSGVYFCANSLLLAGSYNEQFFGPGTRLTVL.

The chain uses TRBV7-9 and TRBJ2-7; the match to TRBD1 covers 7 bases. The V and J ends lost 2 bases and 3 bases, in that order; junction bases with no gene match: 7. The CDR3 covers 15 residues. The germline CDR1 and CDR2 sequences are SEHNR and FQNEAQ (reference sequence). In DNA form, the CDR3 reads TGTGCCAGCAGCTTAACCCGGACAGGCGTCTACGAGCAGTACTTC. Its protein is CASSLTRTGVYEQYF.

This clonotype has just a few counts. The gene calls are TRBV5-4 and TRBJ1-2; unclear D gene. The germline V and J ends were trimmed by 3 bases and 2 bases, with 11 bases remaining between them. CDR1 and CDR2 (germline): SGHNT, YYREEE (reference sequence). The CDR3 consists of 14 residues. CDR3 region: CASSSGARNYGYTF. The CDR3 nucleotides are TGTGCCAGCAGCTCCGGAGCCCGGAACTATGGCTACACCTTC.

This clonotype was detected only a few times. The V gene is TRBV20-1, the J gene TRBJ1-2, with 8 bases lining up with TRBD1. The trim removed 5 bases at V and 4 bases at J, leaving 6 bases unmatched. The CDR3 is made up of 13 amino acids. Looked up from germline, CDR1 is DFQATT and CDR2 is SNEGSKA (reference sequence). This chain's CDR3 is CSAPQGASYGYTF. CDR3 nucleotides: TGCAGTGCTCCTCAGGGGGCTAGCTATGGCTACACCTTC.

This clonotype was detected a few times. J is TRBJ2-1 and V is TRBV6-6, with 12 bases aligning to TRBD1. This CDR3 has 15 amino acids. Looked up from germline, CDR1 is MNHNY and CDR2 is SVGAGI (reference sequence). V lost 2 bases, J lost 8 bases, and 4 bases stayed unmatched. The CDR3 coding sequence is TGTGCCAGCAGTTACGGGACAGGGGGCCGGTATGAGCAGTTCTTC. Protein sequence: CASSYGTGGRYEQFF.

This clonotype has more than one count but fewer than ten. This chain joins TRBV20-1 and TRBJ2-7; possible D gene TRBD1, 8 bases. Germline V gene lookup returns CDR1 DFQATT and CDR2 SNEGSKA (reference sequence). V lost 5 bases to trimming and J lost 6 bases, with 17 bases between them. CDR3 length equals 13 residues. CDR3 protein: CSARGQGGGEQYF. In nucleotides, the CDR3 is TGCAGTGCTCGCGGACAGGGAGGGGGCGAGCAGTACTTC.

This clonotype was detected many times. The rearrangement uses TRBV6-6 and TRBJ2-7; 10 bases line up with TRBD2. The CDR3 is 15 residues long. Germline V CDR1 and CDR2: MNHNY, SVGAGI (reference sequence). Germline trimming cut 5 bases from V and 5 bases from J; bases unmatched to any gene: 9. CDR3 in amino acids: CASSPRLAGADEQYF. The DNA of the CDR3 is TGTGCCAGCAGTCCAAGGCTAGCGGGAGCGGACGAGCAGTACTTC.

A few counts support this clonotype. The chain recombines TRBV13 with TRBJ1-1, with 7 bases fitting TRBD1. There are 14 residues in the CDR3. J lost 4 bases, V lost 6 bases, and 8 bases had no gene match. In germline, CDR1 is PRHDT, CDR2 FYEKMQ (reference sequence). This CDR3 reads CASSPTGAGTEAFF. The CDR3 DNA follows: TGTGCCAGCAGTCCTACAGGGGCGGGCACTGAAGCTTTCTTT.

This clonotype was observed a handful of times. This chain joins TRBV10-2 and TRBJ1-5, with D maybe TRBD1 (6 bases). The germline CDR1 and CDR2 sequences are WSHSY and SAAADI. This CDR3 contains 15 residues. Trimming removed 7 bases from V and 0 bases from J, with 13 bases in between. The CDR3 sequence is CASMKGQHSNQPQHF. CDR3 DNA: TGCGCCAGCATGAAAGGACAGCATAGCAATCAGCCCCAGCATTTT.

This chain links TRBV20-1 with TRBJ2-3; the D call may be TRBD1 or TRBD2 (5 bases each). Germline V gene lookup returns CDR1 DFQATT and CDR2 SNEGSKA (reference sequence). This CDR3 is 15 amino acids long. Trimming took off 6 bases at V and 0 bases at J, with 16 bases between the two ends. In nucleotides, the CDR3 is TGCAGTGCCATCGTCGAGGGGTTAAGCACAGATACGCAGTATTTT. It encodes CSAIVEGLSTDTQYF.

Worth noting for this clonotype: A read error may account for a junction end that differs from germline. The chain couples TRBV2 to TRBJ1-4; D unclear. This CDR3 is built from 13 residues. The germline V gene has CDR1 SNHLY and CDR2 FYNNEI. The CDR3, as DNA: TGTGCCAGCAGTGACTTGTCCTATGAAGAACTGTTTTTT. Protein sequence: CASSDLSYEELFF.

V is TRBV5-1 and J is TRBJ2-7; no firm D call. The CDR3 is made up of 14 amino acids. The germline V gene encodes CDR1 SGHRS and CDR2 YFSETQ. With 4 bases removed from V and 6 bases from J, the gap between germline ends came to 17 bases. CDR3: CASSPESAAIEQYF. In nucleotides, the CDR3 is TGCGCCAGCAGCCCGGAGTCAGCTGCGATCGAGCAGTACTTC.

The chain links TRBV20-1 to TRBJ2-7; TRBD1 matches at 8 bases. The CDR3 is 13 amino acids. Per the germline V gene, CDR1 is DFQATT and CDR2 is SNEGSKA (reference sequence). The J segment lost 5 bases and the V segment lost 4 bases, leaving 7 bases of the junction unmatched. The CDR3 bases are TGCAGTGCTAAAGGACAGGGATACAACGAGCAGTACTTC. It codes for CSAKGQGYNEQYF.

V is TRBV3-1 and J is TRBJ2-3; possibly TRBD1 or TRBD2 for D (5 bases each). CDR3 length: 15 amino acids. Germline V gene data show CDR1 as LGHDT and CDR2 as YNNKEL (reference sequence). V was clipped by 5 bases and J by 10 bases, with 22 bases between them. The CDR3 bases are TGTGCCAGCAGCGCTGACGGGACCACCTTTGACCCGCAGTATTTT. As protein: CASSADGTTFDPQYF.

This CDR3 is CASSTRGQVVETQYF. CDR3 bases: TGTGCCAGCAGCACCAGGGGGCAGGTGGTGGAGACCCAGTACTTC. The chain combines TRBV7-9 with TRBJ2-5; 8 positions match TRBD1. V lost 5 bases to trimming and J lost 5 bases; unmatched junction nucleotides: 10. This CDR3 has 15 residues. Germline V lookup: CDR1 SEHNR, CDR2 FQNEAQ (reference sequence).

This clonotype was seen a few times. The rearrangement links TRBV3-1 to TRBJ1-4; 9 bases map to TRBD1. In germline, CDR1 is LGHDT, CDR2 YNNKEL (reference sequence). Trimming took 3 bases from V and 7 from J; bases not matched to a gene: 3. This CDR3 spans 14 amino acids. Here the CDR3 DNA reads TGTGCCAGCAGCCATTCGGGACAGGGTGAAAAACTGTTTTTT. Translating it yields CASSHSGQGEKLFF.

The CDR3 region is CSARPGGPQGPQHF. CDR3 coding DNA: TGCAGTGCTAGACCAGGGGGGCCCCAGGGGCCCCAGCATTTT. The V call is TRBV20-1, the J call TRBJ1-5, with 7 bases identical to TRBD1. The germline gives CDR1 DFQATT, CDR2 SNEGSKA (reference sequence). The CDR3 covers 14 residues. The ends lost 2 bases at V and 9 bases at J; junction bases unmatched: 10.

CDR3 sequence: CSVDEPGGGDEQYF. The CDR3 DNA sequence: TGCAGCGTTGACGAACCGGGAGGGGGGGACGAGCAGTACTTC. The rearrangement links TRBV29-1 to TRBJ2-7; 8 bases match TRBD2. The V segment lost 3 bases and the J segment 5 bases; nucleotides outside the gene matches: 9. Germline V gene lookup returns CDR1 SQVTM and CDR2 ANQGSEA. The CDR3 has 14 amino acids.

This chain uses TRBV19 with TRBJ2-3, with D possibly TRBD2 on 5 matching bases. Per germline, CDR1 LNHDA and CDR2 SQIVND (reference sequence). The CDR3 spans 13 residues. V was shortened by 10 bases and J by 7 bases, with 18 bases between the two germline ends. The CDR3 nucleotides read TGTGCCACCGACCCCGGCGGGCTGAATACGCAGTATTTT. It codes for CATDPGGLNTQYF.

This rearrangement joins TRBV20-1 to TRBJ1-2, with D possibly matching TRBD1 (5 bases). CDR1 is DFQATT and CDR2 is SNEGSKA in the germline V gene (reference sequence). V gave up 1 base and J gave up 3 bases, with 15 bases separating them. The CDR3 loop spans 15 amino acids. The CDR3 is CSARGPARGDYGYTF. Written as DNA, the CDR3 is TGCAGTGCTAGAGGTCCAGCTCGAGGGGACTATGGCTACACCTTC.

This sequence joins TRBV25-1 and TRBJ1-2, with TRBD1 matching 9 bases. Per germline, CDR1 MGHDK and CDR2 SYGVNS. The V and J ends lost 6 bases and 5 bases, in that order; junction bases with no gene match: 4. The CDR3 is 13 amino acids. The CDR3, as DNA: TGTGCCAGCAGGGAGACAGGGGGGTATGGCTACACCTTC. It codes for CASRETGGYGYTF.

This clonotype was counted a few times. The chain carries TRBV5-1 and TRBJ1-1, with no clear D. This CDR3 contains 14 residues. CDR1 and CDR2 from the germline V gene are SGHRS and YFSETQ. Trimming cost V 3 bases and J 2 bases, with 11 bases left between them. CDR3: CASSSGGFNTEAFF. The CDR3 DNA is TGCGCCAGCAGCTCAGGAGGTTTTAACACTGAAGCTTTCTTT.

The chain carries TRBV12-3 or TRBV12-4 and TRBJ2-1; 8 nucleotides align to TRBD1. V lost 8 bases to trimming and J lost 7 bases; unmatched junction nucleotides: 10. This CDR3 region has 14 residues. This CDR3 is CASAVQDRANEQFF. As DNA, the CDR3 is TGTGCCAGCGCCGTCCAGGACAGGGCAAATGAGCAGTTCTTC.

This rearrangement joins TRBV4-2 to TRBJ1-6, with D tentatively TRBD1 (5 bases). V lost 4 bases to trimming and J lost 9 bases, with 16 bases between them. The CDR3 consists of 15 residues. Germline V gene lookup returns CDR1 LGHNA and CDR2 YNFKEQ. The CDR3 here is CASSLGRELGSPLHF. The CDR3 DNA is TGTGCCAGCAGCCTGGGCAGGGAGTTAGGTTCACCCCTCCACTTT.

This clonotype has only one observation. One end of the junction is discordant with germline, which a read error may explain. The rearrangement joins TRBV7-9 to TRBJ2-7, with D possibly being TRBD2 (6 bases). The CDR3 consists of 15 residues. Germline values: CDR1 SEHNR, CDR2 FQNEAQ (reference sequence). CDR3 in DNA: TGTGCCAGCAGCTTAGGGGCGGGGAGCTCCTACGGGCAGTACTTC. Its protein product is CASSLGAGSSYGQYF.

CDR3 in DNA: TGTGCCAGCAGCCCCCCGGGGGACCGGACGAAAGAGCAGTTCTTC. It codes for CASSPPGDRTKEQFF. The chain combines TRBV11-2 with TRBJ2-1, with D tentatively TRBD2 (6 bases). Trimming removed 5 bases at V and 10 bases at J, with 21 bases between. Germline assignment: CDR1 SGHAT and CDR2 FQNNGV. The CDR3 has 15 residues.

The chain employs TRBV3-1 and TRBJ2-7; a possible D gene is TRBD1 (6 bases). CDR3 length: 15 amino acids. Germline V gene lookup returns CDR1 LGHDT and CDR2 YNNKEL (reference sequence). V dropped 4 bases and J dropped 0 bases, with 13 bases sitting between them. The CDR3 loop reads CASSLFTGSSYEQYF. The DNA for the CDR3 is TGTGCCAGCAGCCTATTCACAGGGAGCTCCTACGAGCAGTACTTC.

The chain combines TRBV7-9 with TRBJ2-2; D might be TRBD2 (6 bases). V dropped 7 bases and J dropped 0 bases, with 12 bases sitting between them. The length of the CDR3 is 15 residues. Looked up from germline, CDR1 is SEHNR and CDR2 is FQNEAQ (reference sequence). The CDR3 sequence: CASKWRGSNTGELFF. The DNA for the CDR3 is TGTGCCAGCAAATGGAGGGGATCGAACACCGGGGAGCTGTTTTTT.

This clonotype has only a few counts. This sequence joins TRBV6-2 or TRBV6-3 and TRBJ2-3; 11 bases line up with TRBD2. The CDR3 totals 16 residues. The trim removed 5 bases at V and 2 bases at J, leaving 6 bases unmatched. Germline V gene lookup returns CDR1 MNHEY and CDR2 SVGEGT. In DNA, the CDR3 is TGTGCCAGCAGTATACTAGCGGGAGAATCCACAGATACGCAGTATTTT. Amino acid sequence: CASSILAGESTDTQYF.

In this sample, this clonotype turned up many times. The V and J genes are TRBV29-1 and TRBJ2-7, with 10 bases aligning to TRBD1. V lost 3 bases to trimming and J lost 1 base; unmatched junction nucleotides: 0. Looked up from germline, CDR1 is SQVTM and CDR2 is ANQGSEA. The CDR3 totals 13 residues. The CDR3 is CSVEDRGSYEQYF. In nucleotides, the CDR3 is TGCAGCGTTGAGGACAGGGGGTCCTACGAGCAGTACTTC.

The chain is built from TRBV20-1 and TRBJ2-5; D possibly corresponds to TRBD1 (6 bases). The CDR3 runs to 16 residues. Trimming removed 0 bases at V and 2 bases at J, with 16 bases between. Looked up from germline, CDR1 is DFQATT and CDR2 is SNEGSKA (reference sequence). The CDR3 DNA reads as TGCAGTGCTAGAGACCCCAAGGACAGTTTTCAAGAGACCCAGTACTTC. Translated, it gives CSARDPKDSFQETQYF.